This T cell receptor beta chain emerged from a study of T cell responses to AZD1222 COVID-19 vaccine. The V end was cut by 4 bases, the J end by 3 bases, with 15 bases between. The germline gives CDR1 MDHEN, CDR2 SYDVKM. This CDR3 contains 15 residues. The protocol was immunoSEQ multiplex PCR, while the TCRdb copy is restricted to in-frame clones and leaves out a portion. The sample yields approximately 190,000 clones, around nine tenths seen once. Study-wide results and caveats: A reported finding is that nearly half of spike-specific TCRs target unmutated variant regions. The donor group comprised mostly white British people and more females; the analysis possibly underestimated clonal diversity.

In the case of this clone: The antigen is unknown.

The sequence was collected from an adult who received the MenACWY meningococcal vaccine as a control. The chain combines TRBV28 with TRBJ1-1, with D possibly TRBD1 on 5 matching bases. The sequences come from peripheral blood, collected 28 days after the second dose of the MenACWY control vaccine. The CDR3: CASSWGTLGDTEAFF. In nucleotides, the CDR3 is TGTGCCAGCAGTTGGGGGACTTTGGGGGACACTGAAGCTTTCTTT. Full variable domain (outside the CDR3, taken from reference TRBV28 and TRBJ1-1): DVKVTQSSRYLVKRTGEKVFLECVQDMDHENMFWYRQDPGLGLRLIYFSYDVKMKEKGDIPEGYSVSREKKERFSLILESASTNQTSMYLCASSWGTLGDTEAFFGQGTRLTVV.